The text below deals with one TCR beta chain. As yet, its antigen is unknown. This sample stems from a study of T cell repertoires in cytomegalovirus infection. Study-level information: Matching HLA type, along with CMV infection, was indicated by public TCR beta signatures.

Via MiXCR, TCRdb re-called the reads, giving one row per CDR3 protein. The sample yields approximately 500,000 distinct CDR3 sequences, less than 30% seen once. Overall study findings and caveats: Of the TCR beta families, the public ones yielded a cumulative frequency that identified carriers of CMV plus the relevant HLA.

This TCR came from a human donor in good health (CMV status not recorded). Some clones in this sample may be carry-over from other donors' samples. Source material: PBMCs.

The CDR3 sequence is CASSQAGLENIQYF. CDR3 nucleotides: TGCGCCAGCAGCCAAGCCGGGTTGGAAAACATTCAGTACTTC. The chain is built from TRBV4-1 and TRBJ2-4; D uncertain. V lost 1 base and J 5 bases, leaving 9 bases between the germline ends. The V gene's germline CDR1 is MGHRA and CDR2 YSYEKL. The CDR3 contains 14 residues.